This T cell receptor (beta chain) was found in a study of shared clonotypes between healthy human individuals. The CDR3 has 13 amino acids. Germline trimming cut 4 bases from V and 7 bases from J; bases unmatched to any gene: 5. Looked up from germline, CDR1 is SGHVS and CDR2 is FQNEAQ. Clones were read by immunoSEQ multiplex PCR, and TCRdb kept only the in-frame ones, dropping some. The profile shows 780,000 or so clones, roughly 72% of them singletons. This clone was recorded at least ten times. This chain connects TRBV7-8 to TRBJ2-7; TRBD2 aligns across 9 bases. This TCR was recovered from a woman aged 25 to 39 in good health. Input material: memory CD4+ T cells sorted from blood. Noted subset: CD45RA-negative fraction. The CDR3 DNA reads TGTGCCAGCAGCTGGCGGGAGGGCGGGGAGCAGTACTTC. Amino acids: CASSWREGGEQYF.